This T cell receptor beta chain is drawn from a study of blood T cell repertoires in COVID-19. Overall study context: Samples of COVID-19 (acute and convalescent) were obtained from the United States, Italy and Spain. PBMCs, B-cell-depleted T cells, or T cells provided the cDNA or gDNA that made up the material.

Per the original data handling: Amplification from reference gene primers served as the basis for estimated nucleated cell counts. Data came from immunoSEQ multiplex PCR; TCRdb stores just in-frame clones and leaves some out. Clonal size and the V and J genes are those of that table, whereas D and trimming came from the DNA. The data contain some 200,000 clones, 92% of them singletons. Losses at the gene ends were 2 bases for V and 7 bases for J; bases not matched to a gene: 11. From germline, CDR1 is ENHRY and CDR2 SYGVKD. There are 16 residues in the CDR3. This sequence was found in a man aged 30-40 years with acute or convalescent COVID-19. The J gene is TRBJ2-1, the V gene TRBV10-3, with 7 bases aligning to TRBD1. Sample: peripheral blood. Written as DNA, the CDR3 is TGTGCCATCAGTGAGGGGGCGAGGACAGGAGGAAATGAGCAGTTCTTC. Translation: CAISEGARTGGNEQFF.